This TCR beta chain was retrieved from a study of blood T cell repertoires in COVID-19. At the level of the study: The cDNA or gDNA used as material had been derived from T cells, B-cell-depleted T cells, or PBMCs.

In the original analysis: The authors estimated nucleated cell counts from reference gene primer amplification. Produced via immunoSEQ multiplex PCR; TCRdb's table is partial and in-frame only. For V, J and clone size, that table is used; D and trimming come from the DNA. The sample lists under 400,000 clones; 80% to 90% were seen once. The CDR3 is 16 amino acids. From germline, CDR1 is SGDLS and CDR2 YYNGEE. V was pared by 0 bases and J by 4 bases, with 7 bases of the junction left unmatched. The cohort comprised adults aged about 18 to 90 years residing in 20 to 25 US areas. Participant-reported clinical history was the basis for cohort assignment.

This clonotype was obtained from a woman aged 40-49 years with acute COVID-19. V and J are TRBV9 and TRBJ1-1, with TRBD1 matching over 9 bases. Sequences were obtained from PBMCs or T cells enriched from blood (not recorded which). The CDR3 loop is CASSVGTSTGGTEAFF. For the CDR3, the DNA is TGTGCCAGCAGCGTAGGGACTTCGACAGGGGGCACTGAAGCTTTCTTT.